The 7 T cell receptor beta chains reported below all come from one sample, sequenced in a study of shared clonotypes between healthy human individuals. Clones were sequenced by immunoSEQ multiplex PCR, and TCRdb holds only the in-frame ones, with some missing. There are a few hundred thousand clones in the sample; roughly 79% occur only once, and more than 10% lies in the top ten. Sequencing used PBMCs. These receptors were taken from a woman aged 40 to 50 in good health. Some clones in this sample may be carry-over from other donors' samples.

This clone was picked up many times. Different DNA sequences within this sample yield the same CDR3. This chain joins TRBV9 and TRBJ2-1, with a possible D match to TRBD2 (6 bases). In germline, CDR1 is SGDLS, CDR2 YYNGEE. The CDR3 runs to 15 residues. V was pared by 0 bases and J by 4 bases, with 11 bases between. The CDR3 DNA follows: TGTGCCAGCAGCGTAGAACTAGCTGATTACAATGAGCAGTTCTTC. As protein: CASSVELADYNEQFF.

This clone was detected a few times. The chain employs TRBV11-2 and TRBJ1-2; TRBD1 aligns across 10 bases. Germline CDR1 reads SGHAT; CDR2 reads FQNNGV. Losses at the gene ends were 0 bases for V and 0 bases for J; bases not matched to a gene: 4. The CDR3 contains 17 residues. The CDR3 reads CASSLDSGTGANYGYTF. The CDR3 nucleotides are TGTGCCAGCAGCTTAGACTCCGGGACAGGGGCTAACTATGGCTACACCTTC.

The CDR3 DNA follows: TGTGCCAGCAGCGGGATGGGGGGTACCTACAATGAGCAGTTCTTC. Translated: CASSGMGGTYNEQFF. V gene TRBV2 combines with J gene TRBJ2-1; D is possibly TRBD2 (6 bases). CDR3 length equals 15 residues. Germline assignment: CDR1 SNHLY and CDR2 FYNNEI. Trimming took off 6 bases at V and 2 bases at J, with 14 bases between the two ends.

The chain recombines TRBV27 with TRBJ1-1; 9 bases are shared with TRBD1. CDR3 length: 15 amino acids. With 7 bases clipped from V and 5 bases from J, the junction kept 11 bases outside the gene matches. CDR1 is MNHEY and CDR2 is SMNVEV in the germline V gene (reference sequence). The CDR3 DNA reads as TGTGCCAGCAATCCGGGACAGGGTGGACGGACTGAAGCTTTCTTT. It translates to CASNPGQGGRTEAFF.

This clone was recorded only once. Germline is not matched at one junction end, which may reflect a read error. The sample has other DNA sequences that encode this CDR3 too. The J gene is TRBJ2-5, the V gene TRBV30; D is ambiguous. This CDR3 is built from 12 residues. In germline, CDR1 is GTSNPN, CDR2 SVGIG (reference sequence). The CDR3 spells CAWRFPEETQYF. The CDR3 nucleotides read TGTGCCTGGAGATTTCCAGAAGAGACTCAGTACTTC.

This clone has just one count. V and J are TRBV7-7 and TRBJ2-2, with D unclear. The CDR3 contains 17 residues. Germline V gene lookup returns CDR1 SSHAT and CDR2 FNYEAQ (reference sequence). The germline V and J ends were trimmed by 1 base and 0 bases, with 12 bases remaining between them. The CDR3: CASSLGAGSPNTGELFF. The CDR3 DNA reads as TGTGCCAGCAGCTTAGGCGCTGGGTCCCCGAACACCGGGGAGCTGTTTTTT.

The rearrangement uses TRBV27 and TRBJ1-2; D is undetermined. V was pared by 2 bases and J by 1 base, with 5 bases between. Germline CDR1 is MNHEY and CDR2 is SMNVEV (reference sequence). CDR3 length: 13 residues. The CDR3 region has the DNA TGTGCCAGCAGTTTAGGTAGTAACTATGGCTACACCTTC. Translation: CASSLGSNYGYTF.